A single T cell receptor beta chain is shown here with its context. What it binds is not known. The method was immunoSEQ multiplex PCR; TCRdb's version includes in-frame clones alone and lacks a portion of them. The table shows some 66,000 clones, with roughly nine tenths occurring only once. These data are taken from a study of T cell responses to AZD1222 COVID-19 vaccine. Study observations and caveats: Only 5 to 7 AZD1222 recipients were seropositive at baseline. Most donors were white British, females outnumbered males, and clonal diversity was possibly underestimated. Reports indicate that nearly half of spike-specific TCRs are directed at unmutated variant regions. Vaccine-associated CD4 TCRs spanned spike, dominant at 160-218 and 743-854.

The sequence came from an adult who received the AZD1222 COVID-19 vaccine. The sequencing here drew on peripheral blood, taken 28 days after the second AZD1222 dose.

The chain's CDR3 is CASSPRIEGNGYTF. As DNA, the CDR3 is TGTGCCAGCAGCCCTAGGATCGAGGGAAACGGCTACACCTTC. The V and J genes are TRBV7-2 and TRBJ1-2; no definite D call. Trimming pared 5 bases from V and 8 bases from J, leaving 18 bases between. The CDR3 is 14 residues long. The germline V gene encodes CDR1 SGHTA and CDR2 FQGNSA.